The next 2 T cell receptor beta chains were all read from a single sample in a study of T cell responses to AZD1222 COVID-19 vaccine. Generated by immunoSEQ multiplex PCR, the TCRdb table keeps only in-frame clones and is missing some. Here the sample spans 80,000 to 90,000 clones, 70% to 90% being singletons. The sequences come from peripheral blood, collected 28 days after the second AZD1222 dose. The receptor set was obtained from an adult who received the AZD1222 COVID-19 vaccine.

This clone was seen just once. Here the CDR3 DNA reads TGCGCCAGCAAAGTGACTAGCGGGGGGGAAAGCACAGATACGCAGTATTTT. As protein: CASKVTSGGESTDTQYF. The chain employs TRBV5-1 and TRBJ2-3, with TRBD2 identical over 14 bases. This CDR3 has 17 residues. Germline CDR1 SGHRS, CDR2 YFSETQ. Losses at the gene ends were 6 bases for V and 0 bases for J; bases not matched to a gene: 6.

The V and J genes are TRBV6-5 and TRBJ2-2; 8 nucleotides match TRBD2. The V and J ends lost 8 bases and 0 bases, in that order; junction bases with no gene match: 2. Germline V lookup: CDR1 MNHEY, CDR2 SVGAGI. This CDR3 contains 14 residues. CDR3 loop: CASREGTNTGELFF. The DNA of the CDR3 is TGTGCCAGCCGGGAGGGAACGAACACCGGGGAGCTGTTTTTT.